The sequence of this T cell receptor (beta chain) was determined in a study of OX40 agonist ivuxolimab in advanced cancers. Overall study context: Partial responses were recorded for three patients, including one with hepatocellular carcinoma and two with cutaneous melanoma. Study outcomes and limitations: No antigen was identified for the clonally expanded peripheral T cells. Partial responders dosed at 0.1-3.0 mg/kg displayed clonal expansion ranking among the lowest.

Libraries were prepared by immunoSEQ multiplex PCR; TCRdb keeps only in-frame clonotypes and omits some of them. Here the sample spans nearly 50,000 clones, 81% being singletons. Concerning this clone: The target antigen is unknown.

The CDR3 contains 13 residues. Per germline, CDR1 SGHTA and CDR2 FQGNSA. The germline V and J ends were trimmed by 2 bases and 1 base, with 5 bases remaining between them. Blood samples were obtained at baseline, cycle 4 day 1, and cycle 7 day 1. This specimen was CD4+ or CD8+ T cells sorted from blood, taken in a trial of the OX40 agonist ivuxolimab. This chain links TRBV7-2 with TRBJ1-1; D ambiguous. The source is an adult with an advanced solid tumor such as melanoma, head and neck, liver or kidney cancer. The CDR3 sequence: CASSLSQNTEAFF. The CDR3 bases are TGTGCCAGCAGCTTATCCCAGAACACTGAAGCTTTCTTT.